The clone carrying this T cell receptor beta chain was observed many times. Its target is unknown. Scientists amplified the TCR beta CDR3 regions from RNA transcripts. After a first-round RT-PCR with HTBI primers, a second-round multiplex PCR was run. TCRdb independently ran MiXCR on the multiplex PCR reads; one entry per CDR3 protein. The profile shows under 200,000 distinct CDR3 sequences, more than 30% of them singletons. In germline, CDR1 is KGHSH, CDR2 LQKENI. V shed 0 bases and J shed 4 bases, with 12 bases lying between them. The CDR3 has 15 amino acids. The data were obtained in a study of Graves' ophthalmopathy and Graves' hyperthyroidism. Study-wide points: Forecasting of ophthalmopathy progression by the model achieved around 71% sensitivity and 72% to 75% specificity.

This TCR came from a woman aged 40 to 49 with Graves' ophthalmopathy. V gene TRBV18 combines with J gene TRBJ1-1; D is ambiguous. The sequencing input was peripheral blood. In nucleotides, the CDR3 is TGTGCCAGCTCACCACCAATGGGATTTAGCACTGAAGCTTTCTTT. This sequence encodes CASSPPMGFSTEAFF.